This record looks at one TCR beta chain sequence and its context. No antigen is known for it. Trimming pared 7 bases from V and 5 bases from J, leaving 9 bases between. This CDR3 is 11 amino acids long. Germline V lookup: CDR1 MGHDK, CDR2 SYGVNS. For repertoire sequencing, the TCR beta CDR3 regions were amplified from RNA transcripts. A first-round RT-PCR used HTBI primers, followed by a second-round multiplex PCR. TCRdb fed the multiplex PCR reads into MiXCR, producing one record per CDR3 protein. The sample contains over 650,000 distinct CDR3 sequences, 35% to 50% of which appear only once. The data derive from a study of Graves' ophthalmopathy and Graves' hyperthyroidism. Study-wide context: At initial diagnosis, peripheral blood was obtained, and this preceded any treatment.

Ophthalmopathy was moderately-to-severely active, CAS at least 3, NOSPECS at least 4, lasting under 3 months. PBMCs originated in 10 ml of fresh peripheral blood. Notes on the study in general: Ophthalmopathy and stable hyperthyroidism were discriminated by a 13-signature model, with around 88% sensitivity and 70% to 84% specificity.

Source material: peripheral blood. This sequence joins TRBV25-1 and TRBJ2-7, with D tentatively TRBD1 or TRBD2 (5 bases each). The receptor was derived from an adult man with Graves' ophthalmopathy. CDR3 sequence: CASMGVHEQYF. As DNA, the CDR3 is TGTGCCAGCATGGGGGTCCACGAGCAGTACTTC.